The clone carrying this T cell receptor (beta chain) was picked up many times. Its matching antigen is unknown. The data derive from a study of T cells in Graves' hyperthyroidism and ophthalmopathy. The study, taken as a whole, reports: Expanded thyroid clonotypes (above 0.001) were mostly also found in blood.

Hyperthyroidism was newly diagnosed in patients aged 18 to 65 (duration under 2 months). This CDR3 is 11 amino acids long. Trimming took 5 bases from V and 11 from J, leaving 9 bases between them. RNA transcripts gave rise to amplified TCR beta CDR3 regions. HTBI primers drove first-round RT-PCR of the TCR CDR3. TCRdb re-derived calls from the multiplex PCR reads in MiXCR, one entry per CDR3 protein. The sample consists of 600,000 or so distinct CDR3 sequences, roughly 15% of them appearing once. The receptor was derived from a woman aged 25 to 39 with Graves' hyperthyroidism. This chain links TRBV12-3 or TRBV12-4 with TRBJ1-4; the D is unclear. The source material was blood. Here the CDR3 reads CASSLREKLFF. CDR3 nucleotide sequence: TGTGCCAGCAGTCTAAGAGAGAAACTGTTTTTT.